This TCR beta chain is drawn from a study of T-cell memory formation after mild COVID-19. This clonotype has only a few counts. One entry per CDR3 protein, called by TCRdb with MiXCR from the 5' RACE reads. The sample lists about 560,000 distinct CDR3 sequences, 18% seen once, with 9.5% to 15% in the top ten. The sequenced sample consisted of PBMCs or a T cell subset sorted from them (not recorded which). The clonotype originates from an adult woman who had mild COVID-19 (a few samples of this study predate the infection). Cell type and time point are not known.

CDR3 sequence: CSSDGEDTQYF. CDR3 sequence (DNA): TGCAGCTCTGACGGGGAAGATACGCAGTATTTT. The chain combines TRBV29-1 with TRBJ2-3, with D possibly being TRBD2 (5 bases). The germline V gene has CDR1 SQVTM and CDR2 ANQGSEA. V lost 8 bases and J 5 bases, leaving 11 bases between the germline ends. The CDR3 extends over 11 amino acids.